This T cell receptor (beta chain) was captured in a study of CD8 T cells in ankylosing spondylitis. Study findings and constraints: Disease-linked clones displayed a CD8+ phenotype and appeared relatively rarely in peripheral blood. A TCR beta motif made of several highly homologous variants seemed typical of ankylosing spondylitis blood.

Notes on this clonotype: What it binds is not known.

Quantitative barcoded 5'-RACE was used to prepare TCR beta libraries. TCRdb ran MiXCR on the 5' RACE reads and lists one entry per CDR3 protein. There are about 360,000 distinct CDR3 sequences in the sample; about 15% occur only once, and 1.1% lies in the top ten. The sequenced sample was blood, either unsorted or a sorted T cell fraction (not recorded which). This TCR was sampled from a male donor with ankylosing spondylitis or in good health (not recorded which).

The CDR3 nucleotides read TGTGCCAGCAGTTTAACGATACGGACCTACGAGCAGTACTTC. Translating gives CASSLTIRTYEQYF. This chain joins TRBV12-3 or TRBV12-4 and TRBJ2-7; no clear D gene. This CDR3 is 14 amino acids long. Trimming removed 2 bases from V and 2 bases from J, with 10 bases in between.